This T cell receptor (beta chain) is drawn from a study of T-cell reconstitution after alpha-beta-depleted transplantation in children. Unique molecular identifiers were used to barcode this TCRbeta library. TCRdb re-analysed the PCR reads in MiXCR, keeping a single row per CDR3 protein. The sample shows around 370,000 distinct CDR3 sequences, 10% of them seen only once. The germline V gene has CDR1 SNHLY and CDR2 FYNNEI. Trimming removed 2 bases from V and 0 bases from J, with 11 bases in between. The CDR3 is 15 residues long. The gene calls are TRBV2 and TRBJ2-7; unclear D gene. The TCR originated in a human donor who donated a stem cell graft to a child with acute lymphoblastic leukemia. This specimen was PBMCs from the stem cell graft donor, taken from the stem cell graft. The CDR3 reads CASSESRQPSYEQYF. CDR3 nucleotides: TGTGCCAGCAGTGAATCGAGGCAGCCCTCCTACGAGCAGTACTTC.